This T cell receptor (beta chain) was captured in a study of T cell repertoires in cytomegalovirus infection. This clonotype was detected only a few times. The antigen is undetermined. TCRdb itself ran the reads through MiXCR, one entry per CDR3 protein. The data contain around 69,000 distinct CDR3 sequences, 25% to 30% of them seen just once; the ten biggest clones take up roughly three fifths. The source was CD8+ T cells from cultured PBMCs, collected from culture after CMV antigen stimulation. This clonotype originated in a human donor in good health (CMV status not recorded). Some clones in this sample may be carry-over from other donors' samples.

The CDR3 DNA reads TGTGCCACCAGCAGGCTAGCGGGGGCCGAGGGCGGGGAGCTGTTTTTT. Protein product: CATSRLAGAEGGELFF. The rearrangement links TRBV15 to TRBJ2-2; TRBD2 matches at 10 bases. J lost 7 bases, V lost 3 bases, and 8 bases had no gene match. Germline CDR1 LNHNV, CDR2 YYDKDF (reference sequence). The CDR3 is 16 amino acids.